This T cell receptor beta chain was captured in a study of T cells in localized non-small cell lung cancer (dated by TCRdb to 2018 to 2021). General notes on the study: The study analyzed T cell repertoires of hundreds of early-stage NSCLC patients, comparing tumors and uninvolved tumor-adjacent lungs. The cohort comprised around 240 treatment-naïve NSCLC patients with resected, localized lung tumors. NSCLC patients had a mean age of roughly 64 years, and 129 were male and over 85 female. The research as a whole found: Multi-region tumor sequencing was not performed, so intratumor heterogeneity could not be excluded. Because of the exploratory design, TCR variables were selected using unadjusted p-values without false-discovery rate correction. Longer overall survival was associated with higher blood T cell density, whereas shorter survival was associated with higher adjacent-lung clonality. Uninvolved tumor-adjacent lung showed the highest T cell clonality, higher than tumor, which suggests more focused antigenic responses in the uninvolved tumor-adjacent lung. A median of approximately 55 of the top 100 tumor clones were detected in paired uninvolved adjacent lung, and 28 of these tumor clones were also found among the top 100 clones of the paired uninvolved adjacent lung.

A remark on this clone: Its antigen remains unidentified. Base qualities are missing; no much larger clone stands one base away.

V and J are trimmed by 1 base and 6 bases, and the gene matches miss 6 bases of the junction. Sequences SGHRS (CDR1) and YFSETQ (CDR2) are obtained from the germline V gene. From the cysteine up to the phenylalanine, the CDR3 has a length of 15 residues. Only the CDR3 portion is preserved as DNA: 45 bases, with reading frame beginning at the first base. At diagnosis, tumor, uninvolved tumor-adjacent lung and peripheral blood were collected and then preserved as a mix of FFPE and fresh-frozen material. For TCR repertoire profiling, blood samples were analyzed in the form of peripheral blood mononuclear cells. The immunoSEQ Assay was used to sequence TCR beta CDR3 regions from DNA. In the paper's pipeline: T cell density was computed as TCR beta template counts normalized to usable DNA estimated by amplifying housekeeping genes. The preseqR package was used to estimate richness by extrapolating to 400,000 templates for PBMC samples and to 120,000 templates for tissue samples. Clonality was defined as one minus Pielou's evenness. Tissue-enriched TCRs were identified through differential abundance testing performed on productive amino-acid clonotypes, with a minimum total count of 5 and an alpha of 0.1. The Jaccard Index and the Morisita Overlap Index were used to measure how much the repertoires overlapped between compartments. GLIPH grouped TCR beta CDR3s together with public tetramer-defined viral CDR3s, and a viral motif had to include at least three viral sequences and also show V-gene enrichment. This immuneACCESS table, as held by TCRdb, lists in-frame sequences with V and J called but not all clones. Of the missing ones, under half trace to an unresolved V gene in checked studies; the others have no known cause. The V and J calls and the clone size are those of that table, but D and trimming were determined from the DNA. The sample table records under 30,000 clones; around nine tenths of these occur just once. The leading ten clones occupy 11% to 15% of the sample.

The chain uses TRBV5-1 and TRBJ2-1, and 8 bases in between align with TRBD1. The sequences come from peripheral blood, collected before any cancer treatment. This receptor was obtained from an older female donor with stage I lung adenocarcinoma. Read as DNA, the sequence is TGCGCCAGCAGCTTGATTGGACAGGGTAGCAATGAGCAGTTCTTC. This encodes CASSLIGQGSNEQFF.